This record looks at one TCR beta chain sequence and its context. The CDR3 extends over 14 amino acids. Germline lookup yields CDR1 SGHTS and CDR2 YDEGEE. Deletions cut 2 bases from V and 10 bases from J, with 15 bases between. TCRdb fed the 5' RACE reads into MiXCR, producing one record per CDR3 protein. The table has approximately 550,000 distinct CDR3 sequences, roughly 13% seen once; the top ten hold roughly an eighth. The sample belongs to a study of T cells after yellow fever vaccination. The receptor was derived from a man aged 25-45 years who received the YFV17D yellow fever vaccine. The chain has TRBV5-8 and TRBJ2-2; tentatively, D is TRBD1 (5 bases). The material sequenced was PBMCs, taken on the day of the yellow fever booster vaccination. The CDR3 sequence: CASSFRDDWEELFF. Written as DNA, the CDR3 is TGTGCCAGCAGCTTCAGGGATGATTGGGAGGAGCTGTTTTTT.